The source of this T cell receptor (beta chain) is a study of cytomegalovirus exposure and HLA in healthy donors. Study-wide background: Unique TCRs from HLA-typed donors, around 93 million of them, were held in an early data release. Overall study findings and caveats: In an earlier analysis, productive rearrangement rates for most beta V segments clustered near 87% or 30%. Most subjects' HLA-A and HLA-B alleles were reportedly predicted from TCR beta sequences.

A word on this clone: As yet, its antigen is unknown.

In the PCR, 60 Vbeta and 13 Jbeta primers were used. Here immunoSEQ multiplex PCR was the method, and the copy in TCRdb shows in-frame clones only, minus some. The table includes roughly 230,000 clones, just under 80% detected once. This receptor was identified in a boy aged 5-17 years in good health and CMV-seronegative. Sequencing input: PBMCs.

CDR3 in amino acids: CASSPEGQAHYGYTF. The DNA of the CDR3 is TGTGCCAGTAGTCCCGAGGGCCAGGCGCACTATGGCTACACCTTC. The chain uses TRBV19 and TRBJ1-2; D is unresolved. CDR3 size: 15 residues. Per the germline V gene, CDR1 is LNHDA and CDR2 is SQIVND (reference sequence). Trimming left V 5 bases short and J 3 bases short, with 16 bases between.